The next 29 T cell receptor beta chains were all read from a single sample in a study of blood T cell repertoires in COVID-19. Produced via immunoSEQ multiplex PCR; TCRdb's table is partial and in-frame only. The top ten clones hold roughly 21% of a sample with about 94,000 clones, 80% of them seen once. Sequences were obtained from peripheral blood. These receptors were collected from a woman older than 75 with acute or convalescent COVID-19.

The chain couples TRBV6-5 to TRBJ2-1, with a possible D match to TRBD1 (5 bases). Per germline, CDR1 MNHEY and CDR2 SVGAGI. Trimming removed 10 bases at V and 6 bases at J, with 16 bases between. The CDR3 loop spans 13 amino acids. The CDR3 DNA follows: TGTGCCACCTCAGGGCGATGGGCCAATGAGCAGTTCTTC. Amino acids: CATSGRWANEQFF.

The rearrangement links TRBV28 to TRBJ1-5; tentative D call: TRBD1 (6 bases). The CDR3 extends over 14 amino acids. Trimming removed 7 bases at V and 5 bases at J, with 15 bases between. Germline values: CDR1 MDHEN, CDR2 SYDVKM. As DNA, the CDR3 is TGTGCCAGCAACCTCCAGGGGACGTATCAGCCCCAGCATTTT. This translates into CASNLQGTYQPQHF.

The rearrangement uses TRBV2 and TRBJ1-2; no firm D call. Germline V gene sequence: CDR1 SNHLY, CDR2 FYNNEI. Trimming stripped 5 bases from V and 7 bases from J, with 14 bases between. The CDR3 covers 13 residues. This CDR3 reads CASSPREESGYTF. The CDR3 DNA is TGTGCCAGCAGTCCCCGGGAGGAAAGTGGCTACACCTTC.

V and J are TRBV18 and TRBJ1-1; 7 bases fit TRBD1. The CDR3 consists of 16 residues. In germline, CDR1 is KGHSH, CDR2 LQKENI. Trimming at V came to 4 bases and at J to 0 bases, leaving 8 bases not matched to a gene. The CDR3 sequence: CASSQMAGGMNTEAFF. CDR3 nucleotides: TGTGCCAGCTCACAAATGGCAGGGGGGATGAACACTGAAGCTTTCTTT.

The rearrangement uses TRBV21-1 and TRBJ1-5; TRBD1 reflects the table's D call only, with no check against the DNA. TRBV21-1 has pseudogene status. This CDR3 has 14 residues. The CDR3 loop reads CAINRGHGNQPQHF. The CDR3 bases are TGTGCCATCAACAGGGGGCATGGCAATCAGCCCCAGCATTTT.

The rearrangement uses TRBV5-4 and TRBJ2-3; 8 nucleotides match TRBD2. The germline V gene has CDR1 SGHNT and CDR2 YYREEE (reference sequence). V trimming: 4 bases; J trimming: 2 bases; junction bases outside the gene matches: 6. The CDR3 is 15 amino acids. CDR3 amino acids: CASSAGLGTTDTQYF. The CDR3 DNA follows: TGTGCCAGCAGCGCGGGACTAGGGACCACAGATACGCAGTATTTT.

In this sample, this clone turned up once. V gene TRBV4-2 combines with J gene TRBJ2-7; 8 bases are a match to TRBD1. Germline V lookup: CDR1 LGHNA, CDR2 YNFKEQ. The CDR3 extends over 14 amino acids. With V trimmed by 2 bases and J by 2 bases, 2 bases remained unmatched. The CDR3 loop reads CASSQRTGTYEQYF. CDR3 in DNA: TGTGCCAGCAGCCAACGGACAGGGACCTACGAGCAGTACTTC.

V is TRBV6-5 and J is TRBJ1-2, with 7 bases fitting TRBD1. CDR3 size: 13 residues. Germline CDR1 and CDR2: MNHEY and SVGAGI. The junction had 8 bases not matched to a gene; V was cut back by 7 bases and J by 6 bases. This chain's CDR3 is CASTRQGMDGYTF. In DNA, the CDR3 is TGTGCCAGCACCAGACAGGGTATGGATGGCTACACCTTC.

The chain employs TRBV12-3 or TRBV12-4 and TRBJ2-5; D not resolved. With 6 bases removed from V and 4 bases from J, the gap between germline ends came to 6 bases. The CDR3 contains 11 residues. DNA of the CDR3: TGTGCCAGCAGCGCTAGAGAGACCCAGTACTTC. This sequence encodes CASSARETQYF.

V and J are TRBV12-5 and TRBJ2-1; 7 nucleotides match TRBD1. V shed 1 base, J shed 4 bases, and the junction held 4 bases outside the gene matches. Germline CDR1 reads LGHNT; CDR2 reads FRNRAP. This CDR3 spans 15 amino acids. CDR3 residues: CASGLGDRVYNEQFF. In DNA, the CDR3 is TGTGCTAGTGGTTTGGGCGACAGGGTTTACAATGAGCAGTTCTTC.

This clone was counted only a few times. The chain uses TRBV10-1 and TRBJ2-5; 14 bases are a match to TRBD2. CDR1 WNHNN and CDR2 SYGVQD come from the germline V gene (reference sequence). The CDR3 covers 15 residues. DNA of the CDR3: TGCGGCCGACTAGCGGGAGGGGGGGCCCAAGAGACCCAGTACTTC. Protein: CGRLAGGGAQETQYF.

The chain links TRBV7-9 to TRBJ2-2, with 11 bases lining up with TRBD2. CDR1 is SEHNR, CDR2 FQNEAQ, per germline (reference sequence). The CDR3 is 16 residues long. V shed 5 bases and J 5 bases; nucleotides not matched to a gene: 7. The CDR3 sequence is CASSDNSGRATGELFF. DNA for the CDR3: TGTGCCAGCAGCGATAATAGCGGGAGGGCAACCGGGGAGCTGTTTTTT.

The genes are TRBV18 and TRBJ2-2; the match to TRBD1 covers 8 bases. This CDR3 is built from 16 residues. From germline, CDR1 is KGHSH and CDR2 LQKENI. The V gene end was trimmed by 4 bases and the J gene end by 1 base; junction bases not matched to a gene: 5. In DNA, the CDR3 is TGTGCCAGCTCACTCGGGACAGGAGAGAACACCGGGGAGCTGTTTTTT. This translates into CASSLGTGENTGELFF.

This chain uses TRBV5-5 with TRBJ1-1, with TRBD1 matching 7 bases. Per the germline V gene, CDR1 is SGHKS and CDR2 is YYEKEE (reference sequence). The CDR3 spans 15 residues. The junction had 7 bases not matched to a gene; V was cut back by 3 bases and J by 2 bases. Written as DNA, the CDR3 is TGTGCCAGCAGCTCCTGGACAGGTCTAAACACTGAAGCTTTCTTT. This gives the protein CASSSWTGLNTEAFF. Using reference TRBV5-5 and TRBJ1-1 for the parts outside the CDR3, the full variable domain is DAGVTQSPTHLIKTRGQQVTLRCSPISGHKSVSWYQQVLGQGPQFIFQYYEKEERGRGNFPDRFSARQFPNYSSELNVNALLLGDSALYLCASSSWTGLNTEAFFGQGTRLTVV.

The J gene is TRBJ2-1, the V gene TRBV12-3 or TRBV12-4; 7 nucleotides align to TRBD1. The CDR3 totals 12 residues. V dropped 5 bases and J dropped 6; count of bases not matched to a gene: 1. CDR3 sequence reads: CASSDRVNEQFF. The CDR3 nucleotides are TGTGCCAGCAGTGACAGGGTCAATGAGCAGTTCTTC.

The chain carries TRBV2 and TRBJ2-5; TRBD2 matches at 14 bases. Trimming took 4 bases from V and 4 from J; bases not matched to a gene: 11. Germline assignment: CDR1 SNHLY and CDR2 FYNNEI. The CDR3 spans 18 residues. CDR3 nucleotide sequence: TGTGCCAGCAGTGTGGTCCCCGGACTAGCGGGAGGCGGAGAGACCCAGTACTTC. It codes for CASSVVPGLAGGGETQYF.

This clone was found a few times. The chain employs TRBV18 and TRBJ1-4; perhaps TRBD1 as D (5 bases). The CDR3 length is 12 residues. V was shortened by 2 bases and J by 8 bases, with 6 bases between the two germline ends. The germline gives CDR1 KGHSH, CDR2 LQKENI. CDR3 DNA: TGTGCCAGCTCACCAAACAGGGAAAAACTGTTTTTT. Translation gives CASSPNREKLFF.

The CDR3 spells CATSRAWANYGYTF. For the CDR3, the DNA is TGTGCCACCAGCAGAGCTTGGGCAAACTATGGCTACACCTTC. The chain joins TRBV15 to TRBJ1-2; D call uncertain. With 1 base removed from V and 2 bases from J, the gap between germline ends came to 8 bases. Germline V gene sequence: CDR1 LNHNV, CDR2 YYDKDF (reference sequence). The CDR3 is 14 residues long.

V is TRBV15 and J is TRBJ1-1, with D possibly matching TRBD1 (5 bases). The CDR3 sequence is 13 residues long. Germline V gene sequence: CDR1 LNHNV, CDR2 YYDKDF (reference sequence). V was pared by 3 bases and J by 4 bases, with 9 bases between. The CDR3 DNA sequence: TGTGCCACCAGCAGGAAGGGGTCCACTGAAGCTTTCTTT. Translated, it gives CATSRKGSTEAFF.

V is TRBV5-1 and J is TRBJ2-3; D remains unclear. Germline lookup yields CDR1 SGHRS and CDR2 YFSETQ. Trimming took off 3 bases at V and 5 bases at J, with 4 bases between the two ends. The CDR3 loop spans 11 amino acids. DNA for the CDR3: TGCGCCAGCAGCTCCGGAGATACGCAGTATTTT. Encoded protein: CASSSGDTQYF. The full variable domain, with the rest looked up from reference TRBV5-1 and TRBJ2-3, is KAGVTQTPRYLIKTRGQQVTLSCSPISGHRSVSWYQQTPGQGLQFLFEYFSETQRNKGNFPGRFSGRQFSNSRSEMNVSTLELGDSALYLCASSSGDTQYFGPGTRLTVL.

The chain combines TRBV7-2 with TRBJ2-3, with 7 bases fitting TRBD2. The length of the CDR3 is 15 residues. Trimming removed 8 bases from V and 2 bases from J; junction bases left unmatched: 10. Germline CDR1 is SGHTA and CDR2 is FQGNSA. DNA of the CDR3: TGTGCCAGCCGAAGAGGCGGGGGAATCACAGATACGCAGTATTTT. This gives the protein CASRRGGGITDTQYF.

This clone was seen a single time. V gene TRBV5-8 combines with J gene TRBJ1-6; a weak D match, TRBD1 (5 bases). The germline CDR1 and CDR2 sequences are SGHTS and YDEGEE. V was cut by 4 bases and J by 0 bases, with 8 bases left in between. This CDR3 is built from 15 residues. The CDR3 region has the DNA TGTGCCAGCAGCCTGACAGTCTCCTATAATTCACCCCTCCACTTT. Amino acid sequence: CASSLTVSYNSPLHF.

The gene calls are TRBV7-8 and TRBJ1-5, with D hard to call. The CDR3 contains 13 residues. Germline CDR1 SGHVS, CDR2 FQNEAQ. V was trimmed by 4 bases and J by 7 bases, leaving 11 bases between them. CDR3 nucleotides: TGTGCCAGCAGCTCCAGCGAGGGACAGCCCCAGCATTTT. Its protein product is CASSSSEGQPQHF.

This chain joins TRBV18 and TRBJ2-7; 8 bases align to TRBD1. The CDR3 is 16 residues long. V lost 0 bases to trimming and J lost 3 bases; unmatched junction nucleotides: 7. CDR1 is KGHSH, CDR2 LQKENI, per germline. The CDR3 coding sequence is TGTGCCAGCTCACCACCTCACACGGACAGGGTCTACGAGCAGTACTTC. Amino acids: CASSPPHTDRVYEQYF. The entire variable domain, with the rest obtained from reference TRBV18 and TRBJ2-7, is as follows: NAGVMQNPRHLVRRRGQEARLRCSPMKGHSHVYWYRQLPEEGLKFMVYLQKENIIDESGMPKERFSAEFPKEGPSILRIQQVVRGDSAAYFCASSPPHTDRVYEQYFGPGTRLTVT.

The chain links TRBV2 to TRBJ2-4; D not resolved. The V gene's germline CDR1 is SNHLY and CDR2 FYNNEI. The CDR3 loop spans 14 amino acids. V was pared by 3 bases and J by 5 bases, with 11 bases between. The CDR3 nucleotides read TGTGCCAGCAGTGATTGGCAAGTTCAAAACATTCAGTACTTC. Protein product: CASSDWQVQNIQYF.

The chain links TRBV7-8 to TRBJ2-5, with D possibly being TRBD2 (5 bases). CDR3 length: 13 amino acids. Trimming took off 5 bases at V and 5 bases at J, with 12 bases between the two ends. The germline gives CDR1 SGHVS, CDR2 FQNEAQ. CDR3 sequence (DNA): TGTGCCAGCAGCCGAGAGAGGGCCGAGACCCAGTACTTC. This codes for CASSRERAETQYF.

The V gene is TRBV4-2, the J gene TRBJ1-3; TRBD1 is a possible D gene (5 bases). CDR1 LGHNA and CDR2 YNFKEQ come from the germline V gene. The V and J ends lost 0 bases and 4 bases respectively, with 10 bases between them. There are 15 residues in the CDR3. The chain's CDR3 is CASSQDGGVGNTIYF. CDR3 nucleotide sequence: TGTGCCAGCAGCCAAGATGGAGGGGTAGGAAACACCATATATTTT.

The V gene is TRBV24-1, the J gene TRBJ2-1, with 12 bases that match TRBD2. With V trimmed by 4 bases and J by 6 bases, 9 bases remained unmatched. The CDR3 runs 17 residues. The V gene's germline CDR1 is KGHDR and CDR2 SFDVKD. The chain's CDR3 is CATSDHRTSGAINEQFF. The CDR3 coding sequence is TGTGCCACCAGTGACCATAGGACTAGCGGGGCGATCAATGAGCAGTTCTTC.

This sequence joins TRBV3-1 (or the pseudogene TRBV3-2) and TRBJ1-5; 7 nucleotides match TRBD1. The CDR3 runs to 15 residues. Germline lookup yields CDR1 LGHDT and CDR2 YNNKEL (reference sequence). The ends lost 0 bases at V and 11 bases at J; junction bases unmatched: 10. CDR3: CASSQERQGVGSQHF. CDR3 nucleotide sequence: TGTGCCAGCAGCCAAGAAAGACAGGGAGTGGGGTCCCAGCATTTT.